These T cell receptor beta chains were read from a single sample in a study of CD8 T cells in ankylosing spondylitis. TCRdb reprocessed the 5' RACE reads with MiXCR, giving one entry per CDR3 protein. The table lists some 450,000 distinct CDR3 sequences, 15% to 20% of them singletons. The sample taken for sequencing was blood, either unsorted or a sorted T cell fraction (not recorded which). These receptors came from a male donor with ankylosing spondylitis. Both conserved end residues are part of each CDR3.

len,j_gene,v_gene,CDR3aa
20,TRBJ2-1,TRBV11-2,CASSLGLGLASGRRINEQFF
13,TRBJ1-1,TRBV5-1,CASSFGVGTEAFF
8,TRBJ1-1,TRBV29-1,CSVSDAFF
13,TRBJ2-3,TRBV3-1,CASSQRRRDTQYF
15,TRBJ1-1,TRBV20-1,CSASAGVIGSSEAFF
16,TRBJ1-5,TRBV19,CASSPLTGEGNQPQHF
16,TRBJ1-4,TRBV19,CASSIEPTPAGEKLFF
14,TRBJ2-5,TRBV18,CASSPMGGPETQYF
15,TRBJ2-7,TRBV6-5,CASSYSSGGSPGLYF
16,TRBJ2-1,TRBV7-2,CASSQWLLLTYNEQFF
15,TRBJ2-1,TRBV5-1,CASSSTEVSYNEQFF
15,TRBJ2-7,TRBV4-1,CASSQGGEGLYEQYF
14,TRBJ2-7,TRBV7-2,CASSLHRGPYEQYF
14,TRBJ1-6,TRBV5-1,CASSSGVLGSPLHF
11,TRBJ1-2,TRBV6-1,CASTRVDGYTF
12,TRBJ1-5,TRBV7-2,CASSFEGLTQHF
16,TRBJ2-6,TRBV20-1,CSAATGLSGGANVLTF
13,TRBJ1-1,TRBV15,CATSRDTNTEAFF
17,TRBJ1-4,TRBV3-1,CASSYLGRGHLNEKLFF
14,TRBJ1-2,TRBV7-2,CASSLYFIDYGYTF
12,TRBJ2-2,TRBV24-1,CATRQGTGELFF
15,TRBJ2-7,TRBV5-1,CASSDEGRGHYEQYF
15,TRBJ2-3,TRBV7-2,CASSPRDRNTDTQYF
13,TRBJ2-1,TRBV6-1,CASRNTGTVEQFF
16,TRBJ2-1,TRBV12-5,CASARGAGGADNEQFF
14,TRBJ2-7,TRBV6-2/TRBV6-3,CASSYWDSSYEQYF
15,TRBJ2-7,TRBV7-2,CASSRQGIISYEQYF
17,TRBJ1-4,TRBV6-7,CASSGPGTGLPNEKLFF
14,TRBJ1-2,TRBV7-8,CASSLTFGTYGYTF
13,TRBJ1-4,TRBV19,CASTTDRNEKLFF
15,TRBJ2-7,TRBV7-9,CASAPSKGTAFEQYF
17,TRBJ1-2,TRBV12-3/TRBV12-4,CASTLSWGPGSNYGYTF
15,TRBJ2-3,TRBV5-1,CASSLGGGNTDTQYF
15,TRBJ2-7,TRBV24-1,CATSDAGTGIEEQYF
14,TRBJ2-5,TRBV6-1,CASSTPAGEETQYF
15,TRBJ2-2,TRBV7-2,CASSEGTSNTGELFF
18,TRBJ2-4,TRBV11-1,CASSFGTGGAGVKNIQYF
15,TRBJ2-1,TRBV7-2,CASSLNYRDYNEQFF
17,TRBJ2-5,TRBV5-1,CASSRSLSTASQETQYF
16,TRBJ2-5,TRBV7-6,CASSLVYRSRKETQYF
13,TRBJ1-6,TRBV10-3,CAITRDSSSPLHF
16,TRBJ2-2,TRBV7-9,CASSSPKLAGTGELFF
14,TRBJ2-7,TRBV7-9,CASSLVPESYEQYF
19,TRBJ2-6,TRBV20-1,CSASRPNPTGNSGANVLTF
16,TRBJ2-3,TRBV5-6,CASSPDRGLGTDTQYF
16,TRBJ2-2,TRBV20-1,CSARRPGPANTGELFF
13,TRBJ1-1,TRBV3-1,CASSQHDTYEAFF
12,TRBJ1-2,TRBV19,CASSIRGPGATF
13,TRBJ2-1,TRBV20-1,CSASDQSYNEQFF
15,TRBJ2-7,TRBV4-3,CASSQDSGSVYEQYF
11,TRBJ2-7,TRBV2,CASRESTGQYF
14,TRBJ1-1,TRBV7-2,CASSLEAGDTEAFF
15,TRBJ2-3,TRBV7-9,CASSLVRQYTDTQYF
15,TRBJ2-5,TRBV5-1,CASSLSSPSQETQYF
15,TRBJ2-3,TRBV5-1,CASSSAGGYTDTQYF
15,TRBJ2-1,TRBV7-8,CASSLAGQGRNEQFF
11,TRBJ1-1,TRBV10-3,CAISQTTEAFF
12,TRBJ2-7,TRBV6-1,CASSGTGRKQYF
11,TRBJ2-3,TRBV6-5,CASGRQDTQYF
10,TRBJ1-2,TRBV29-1,CSVDFYGYTF